A single sample gave rise to the 6 T cell receptor beta chains below, sequenced in a study of human thymus T cells. Clones were sequenced by immunoSEQ multiplex PCR, and TCRdb holds only the in-frame ones, with some missing. The sample holds more than 70,000 clones; 95% to 98% are singletons and the top ten take 0.025% to 0.04%. Thymic tissue was derived from resections collected during corrective heart surgery. Material for sequencing was thymus tissue. The receptors were sampled from a boy in the first two years of life with a congenital heart defect but otherwise immunologically healthy.

The chain joins TRBV30 to TRBJ1-6; D remains ambiguous. Germline values: CDR1 GTSNPN, CDR2 SVGIG (reference sequence). V dropped 0 bases and J dropped 10 bases, with 16 bases sitting between them. CDR3 length: 15 amino acids. CDR3 bases: TGTGCCTGGAGTGTGGTGTTAGGGAAAAGCTCACCCCTCCACTTT. Protein product: CAWSVVLGKSSPLHF.

The rearrangement joins TRBV27 to TRBJ2-6; D may be TRBD2 (5 bases). The CDR3 has 14 residues. The germline gives CDR1 MNHEY, CDR2 SMNVEV (reference sequence). V lost 2 bases and J 3 bases, leaving 5 bases between the germline ends. CDR3 amino acids: CASSLGSGANVLTF. In nucleotides, the CDR3 is TGTGCCAGCAGTTTAGGGAGTGGGGCCAACGTCCTGACTTTC. Together with reference TRBV27 and TRBJ2-6, the CDR3 gives the full variable domain: EAQVTQNPRYLITVTGKKLTVTCSQNMNHEYMSWYRQDPGLGLRQIYYSMNVEVTDKGDVPEGYKVSRKEKRNFPLILESPSPNQTSLYFCASSLGSGANVLTFGAGSRLTVL.

The rearrangement uses TRBV5-6 and TRBJ2-1; D gene uncertain. This CDR3 comprises 14 residues. In germline, CDR1 is SGHDT, CDR2 YYEEEE. V dropped 4 bases and J dropped 8 bases, with 16 bases sitting between them. CDR3 in amino acids: CASSPPRTQDEQFF. For the CDR3, the DNA is TGTGCCAGCAGCCCACCTCGGACCCAGGATGAGCAGTTCTTC.

The genes are TRBV20-1 and TRBJ1-1; 8 bases agree with TRBD1. CDR3 size: 11 residues. Trimming at V came to 3 bases and at J to 10 bases, leaving 4 bases not matched to a gene. CDR1 is DFQATT, CDR2 SNEGSKA, per germline (reference sequence). CDR3 amino acids: CSARKQGAAFF. The DNA for the CDR3 is TGCAGTGCTAGGAAGCAGGGGGCAGCTTTCTTT.

This chain links TRBV15 with TRBJ2-7, with D tentatively TRBD2 (6 bases). Germline V lookup: CDR1 LNHNV, CDR2 YYDKDF (reference sequence). The V and J ends lost 3 bases and 0 bases respectively, with 18 bases between them. This CDR3 is built from 17 residues. In nucleotides, the CDR3 is TGTGCCACCAGCAGGGGACTCCAACCGGGGACCTCCTACGAGCAGTACTTC. This codes for CATSRGLQPGTSYEQYF.

The J gene is TRBJ1-3, the V gene TRBV7-2; TRBD1 agrees at 11 bases. This CDR3 has 17 amino acids. With 5 bases clipped from V and 4 bases from J, the junction kept 10 bases outside the gene matches. Germline CDR1 SGHTA, CDR2 FQGNSA. The CDR3 spells CASSRDRGKNAGNTIYF. CDR3 coding DNA: TGTGCCAGCAGCCGGGACAGGGGGAAGAACGCCGGAAACACCATATATTTT.